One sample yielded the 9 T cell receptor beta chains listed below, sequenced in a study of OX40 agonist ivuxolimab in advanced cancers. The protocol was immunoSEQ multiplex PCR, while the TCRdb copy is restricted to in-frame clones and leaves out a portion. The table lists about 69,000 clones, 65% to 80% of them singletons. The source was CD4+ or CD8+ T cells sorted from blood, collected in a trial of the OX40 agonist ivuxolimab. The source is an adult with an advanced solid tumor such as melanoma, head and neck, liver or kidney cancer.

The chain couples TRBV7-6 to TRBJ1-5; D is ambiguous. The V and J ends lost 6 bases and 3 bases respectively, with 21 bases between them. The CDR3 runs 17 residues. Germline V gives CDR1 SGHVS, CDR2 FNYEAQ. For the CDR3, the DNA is TGTGCCAGCAGAACCTCCCTTACAAGGTCGAACAATCAGCCCCAGCATTTT. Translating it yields CASRTSLTRSNNQPQHF.

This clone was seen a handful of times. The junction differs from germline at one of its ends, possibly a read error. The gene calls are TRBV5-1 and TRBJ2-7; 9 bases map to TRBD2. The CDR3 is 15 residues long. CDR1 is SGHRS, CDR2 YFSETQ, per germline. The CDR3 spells CASSLGAGGSHEQYF. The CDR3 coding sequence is TGCGCCAGCAGCTTGGGAGCGGGAGGCTCCCACGAGCAGTACTTC.

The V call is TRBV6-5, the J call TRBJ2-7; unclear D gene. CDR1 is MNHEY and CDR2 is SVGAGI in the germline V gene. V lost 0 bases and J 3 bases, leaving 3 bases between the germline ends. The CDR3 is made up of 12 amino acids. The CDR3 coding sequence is TGTGCCAGCAGTTACTCTCTCTACGAGCAGTACTTC. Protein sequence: CASSYSLYEQYF.

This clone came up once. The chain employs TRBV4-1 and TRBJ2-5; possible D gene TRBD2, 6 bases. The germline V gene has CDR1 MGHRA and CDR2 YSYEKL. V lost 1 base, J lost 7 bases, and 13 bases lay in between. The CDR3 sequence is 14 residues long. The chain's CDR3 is CASSQGLAKGTQYF. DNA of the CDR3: TGCGCCAGCAGCCAAGGGCTAGCGAAGGGGACCCAGTACTTC.

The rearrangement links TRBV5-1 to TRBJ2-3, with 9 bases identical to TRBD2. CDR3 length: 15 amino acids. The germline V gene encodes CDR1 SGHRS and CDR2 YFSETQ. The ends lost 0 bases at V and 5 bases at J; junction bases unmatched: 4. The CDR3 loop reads CASSLALAGRDTQYF. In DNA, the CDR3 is TGCGCCAGCAGCTTGGCCCTAGCGGGGCGAGATACGCAGTATTTT.

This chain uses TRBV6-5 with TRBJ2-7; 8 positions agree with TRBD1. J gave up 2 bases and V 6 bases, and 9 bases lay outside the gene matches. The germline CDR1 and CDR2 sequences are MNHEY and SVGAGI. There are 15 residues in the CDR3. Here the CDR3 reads CASSSLGQGAYEQYF. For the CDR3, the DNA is TGTGCCAGCAGCAGCCTAGGACAGGGAGCCTACGAGCAGTACTTC.

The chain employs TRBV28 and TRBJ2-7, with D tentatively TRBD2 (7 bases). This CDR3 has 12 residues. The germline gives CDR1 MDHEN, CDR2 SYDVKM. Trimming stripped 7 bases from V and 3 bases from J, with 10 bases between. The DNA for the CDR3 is TGTGCCAGCAAGGGGGGGCGCTACGAGCAGTACTTC. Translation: CASKGGRYEQYF.

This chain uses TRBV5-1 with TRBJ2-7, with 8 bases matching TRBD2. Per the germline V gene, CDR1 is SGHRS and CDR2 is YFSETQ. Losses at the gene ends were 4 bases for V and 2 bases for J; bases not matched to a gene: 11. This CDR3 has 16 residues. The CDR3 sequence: CASSPLAGGVTYEQYF. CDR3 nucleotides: TGCGCCAGCAGCCCCCTAGCGGGTGGCGTGACCTACGAGCAGTACTTC.

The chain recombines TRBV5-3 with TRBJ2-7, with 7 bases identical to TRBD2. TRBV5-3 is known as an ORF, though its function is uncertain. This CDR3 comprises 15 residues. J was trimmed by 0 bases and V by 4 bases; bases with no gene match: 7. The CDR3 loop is CARSLTSPSSYEQYF. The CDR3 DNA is TGTGCCAGAAGCCTGACTAGCCCGAGCTCCTACGAGCAGTACTTC.